Presented here are 8 T cell receptor beta chains from one specimen sequenced in a study of T cells after yellow fever vaccination. TCRdb independently ran MiXCR on the 5' RACE reads; one entry per CDR3 protein. The repertoire holds about 630,000 distinct CDR3 sequences, with roughly 12% as singletons. The sequencing here drew on PBMCs, taken on the day of the yellow fever booster vaccination. The receptors here all came from a man in his thirties or forties who received the YFV17D yellow fever vaccine.

Notes on this clonotype: One end of the junction does not line up with germline, which may come from a read error. V and J are TRBV20-1 and TRBJ2-3; 8 nucleotides match TRBD2. The germline V gene has CDR1 DFQATT and CDR2 SNEGSKA (reference sequence). The CDR3 sequence is 16 residues long. CDR3 coding DNA: TGCTGTGCTAAGCGGGAGAATTCAGTCAGCACAGATACGCAGTATTTT. Translating it yields CCAKRENSVSTDTQYF.

This clonotype has just a few counts. V usage is TRBV15 and J usage is TRBJ2-7; no definite D call. The germline V gene has CDR1 LNHNV and CDR2 YYDKDF (reference sequence). V lost 5 bases, J lost 2 bases, and 10 bases lay in between. This CDR3 spans 13 amino acids. Here the CDR3 reads CATSLAETYEQYF. DNA of the CDR3: TGTGCCACCAGCCTCGCGGAGACCTACGAGCAGTACTTC.

V is TRBV6-6 and J is TRBJ2-1, with 7 bases identical to TRBD2. Germline V gene sequence: CDR1 MNHNY, CDR2 SVGAGI (reference sequence). CDR3 size: 13 residues. Unmatched junction bases numbered 6, after V lost 5 bases and J lost 8 bases. The CDR3 nucleotides read TGTGCCAGCAGTCCTGGGACTAACGATGAGCAGTTCTTC. Amino acids: CASSPGTNDEQFF.

This clonotype has at least ten counts. V gene TRBV5-1 combines with J gene TRBJ2-7, with D uncertain. The germline V gene has CDR1 SGHRS and CDR2 YFSETQ. Trimming took off 0 bases at V and 2 bases at J, with 12 bases between the two ends. The CDR3 spans 15 residues. The CDR3 loop is CASSLEWVLTYEQYF. CDR3 in DNA: TGCGCCAGCAGCTTGGAGTGGGTCTTAACCTACGAGCAGTACTTC. The full variable domain, its missing parts supplied by reference TRBV5-1 and TRBJ2-7, is KAGVTQTPRYLIKTRGQQVTLSCSPISGHRSVSWYQQTPGQGLQFLFEYFSETQRNKGNFPGRFSGRQFSNSRSEMNVSTLELGDSALYLCASSLEWVLTYEQYFGPGTRLTVT.

The table lists this clonotype with a few counts. J is TRBJ2-7 and V is TRBV28; TRBD2 agrees at 7 bases. There are 13 residues in the CDR3. Germline V gene data show CDR1 as MDHEN and CDR2 as SYDVKM. V gave up 2 bases and J gave up 6 bases; unmatched junction bases: 4. The CDR3 spells CASSLGGGTEQYF. The CDR3 DNA reads TGTGCCAGCAGTTTAGGGGGAGGGACCGAGCAGTACTTC.

This clonotype occurred a few times. The chain combines TRBV7-9 with TRBJ2-5; no definite D call. With 4 bases removed from V and 5 bases from J, the gap between germline ends came to 11 bases. The CDR3 consists of 13 residues. Germline V gene sequence: CDR1 SEHNR, CDR2 FQNEAQ (reference sequence). The CDR3 DNA reads TGTGCCAGCAGCTCCGTGTCGTGGGAGACCCAGTACTTC. Its protein is CASSSVSWETQYF.

This clonotype was seen only a few times. The V and J genes are TRBV7-2 and TRBJ2-7; maybe TRBD2 (5 bases). Deletions cut 5 bases from V and 2 bases from J, with 13 bases between. The CDR3 runs to 14 residues. The germline CDR1 and CDR2 sequences are SGHTA and FQGNSA. As DNA, the CDR3 is TGTGCCAGCAGCGACGACTACCCTCCCTACGAGCAGTACTTC. Its protein product is CASSDDYPPYEQYF.

V usage is TRBV6-1 and J usage is TRBJ2-1; 9 nucleotides align to TRBD1. After removal of 5 bases from V and 6 bases from J, the junction contained 11 bases not matched to a gene. The CDR3 runs to 16 residues. Germline V lookup: CDR1 MNHNS, CDR2 SASEGT. CDR3 loop: CASSRTTGGIGNEQFF. CDR3 DNA sequence: TGTGCCAGCAGTCGAACCACAGGGGGCATTGGCAATGAGCAGTTCTTC.